This is a list of T cell receptor beta chains from one sample in a study of T cells in Graves' hyperthyroidism and ophthalmopathy. From the multiplex PCR reads, TCRdb called clonotypes with MiXCR, one entry per CDR3 protein. Seen here are approximately 98,000 distinct CDR3 sequences, approximately 40% observed once, and the top ten hold around 9.6%. Specimen: peripheral blood or thyroid tissue (not recorded which). The receptors derive from a young woman with Graves' hyperthyroidism. Both conserved end residues are part of each CDR3. A D gene is named only where the DNA matches it firmly. Expanded clones get a size class; other rows say once, few or many, or leave the size out.

j_gene | v_gene | abundance | d_gene | len | CDR3aa | CDR3nt
TRBJ2-3 | TRBV20-1 | many | . | 15 | CSAGEQGVSTDTQYF | TGCAGTGCCGGGGAACAGGGAGTCTCAACAGATACGCAGTATTTT
TRBJ1-4 | TRBV4-2 | . | . | 13 | CASSQGTGEKLFF | TGTGCCAGCAGCCAAGGGACTGGTGAAAAACTGTTTTTT
TRBJ2-3 | TRBV20-1 | many | . | 13 | CSVTAEGSDTQYF | TGCAGTGTTACAGCGGAGGGGTCAGATACGCAGTATTTT
TRBJ1-1 | TRBV19 | many | . | 14 | CASSINPDGTEAFF | TGTGCCAGTAGTATAAATCCCGATGGGACTGAAGCTTTCTTT
TRBJ2-7 | TRBV6-1 | many | . | 13 | CATKTGQGYEQYF | TGTGCCACCAAGACTGGCCAGGGCTACGAGCAGTACTTC
TRBJ2-3 | TRBV15 | many | . | 16 | CATSRPPGGPTDTQYF | TGTGCCACCAGCAGACCACCCGGGGGCCCGACAGATACGCAGTATTTT
TRBJ2-2 | TRBV7-2 | . | TRBD2 | 16 | CASTFGTSGSTGELFF | TGTGCCAGCACCTTTGGGACTAGCGGGTCCACCGGGGAGCTGTTTTTT
TRBJ1-2 | TRBV6-6 | many | TRBD1 | 15 | CASSYPTGVHYGYTF | TGTGCCAGCAGTTACCCTACAGGGGTGCACTATGGCTACACCTTC
TRBJ2-5 | TRBV20-1 | . | . | 14 | CSAPEGVSPETQYF | TGCAGTGCCCCCGAGGGGGTTTCCCCGGAGACCCAGTACTTC
TRBJ1-5 | TRBV28 | many | . | 15 | CASTPPGYSNQPQHF | TGTGCCAGCACTCCCCCGGGGTATAGCAATCAGCCCCAGCATTTT
TRBJ2-7 | TRBV10-3 | many | TRBD1 | 13 | CAISETGAREQYF | TGTGCCATCAGTGAGACAGGGGCCCGCGAGCAGTACTTC
TRBJ1-4 | TRBV10-3 | . | . | 11 | CATRQDEKLFF | TGTGCCACGAGACAGGACGAAAAACTGTTTTTT
TRBJ1-4 | TRBV7-2 | . | . | 14 | CAWSLGAGREKLFF | TGTGCCTGGAGTCTCGGGGCGGGAAGGGAAAAACTGTTTTTT
TRBJ2-5 | TRBV7-9 | many | . | 15 | CASSLRRTHQETQYF | TGTGCCAGCAGCTTACGACGGACCCACCAAGAGACCCAGTACTTC
TRBJ1-2 | TRBV28 | . | . | 13 | CASSLNRLYGYTF | TGTGCCAGCAGTTTAAACAGACTCTATGGCTACACCTTC
TRBJ2-7 | TRBV7-8 | . | TRBD1 | 14 | CASGPGQGPYEQYF | TGTGCCAGCGGCCCGGGACAGGGTCCCTACGAGCAGTACTTC
TRBJ2-3 | TRBV12-3/TRBV12-4 | few | TRBD2 | 14 | CASSLGTSGSPPNF | TGTGCCAGCAGTTTAGGGACTAGCGGGAGTCCCCCGAATTTT
TRBJ2-2 | TRBV12-3/TRBV12-4 | once | TRBD1 | 18 | CASSSFRSGTAITGELFF | TGTGCCAGCAGTTCCTTCCGCTCCGGGACAGCGATTACCGGGGAGCTGTTTTTT
TRBJ1-2 | TRBV11-2 | many | . | 14 | CASSLIRGIYGYTF | TGTGCCAGCAGCCTCATACGGGGGATCTATGGCTACACCTTC
TRBJ1-1 | TRBV27 | many | . | 11 | CASSGWTEAFF | TGTGCCAGTTCAGGATGGACTGAAGCTTTCTTT
TRBJ2-5 | TRBV12-3/TRBV12-4 | many | TRBD1 | 14 | CASSQGQGWETQYF | TGTGCCAGCAGTCAAGGACAGGGGTGGGAGACCCAGTACTTC
TRBJ2-7 | TRBV15 | . | . | 13 | CATSSNRSYEQYF | TGTGCCACCAGCAGCAACCGCTCCTACGAGCAGTACTTC
TRBJ2-5 | TRBV7-9 | . | . | 14 | CASSLGPNQETQYF | TGTGCCAGCAGCTTGGGACCGAACCAAGAGACCCAGTACTTC
TRBJ2-5 | TRBV6-1 | . | . | 14 | CASSPGNYQETQCF | TGTGCCAGCAGTCCGGGGAATTACCAAGAGACCCAGTGCTTC